This passage covers 10 T cell receptor beta chains from one sample sequenced in a study of cytotoxic CD8 clonotypes in ibrutinib-treated CLL. Libraries were prepared by immunoSEQ multiplex PCR; TCRdb keeps only in-frame clonotypes and omits some of them. This sample yields around 140,000 clones, of which about 80% are seen a single time; around 5% belongs to the top ten. The specimen comprised PBMCs, sampled after 24 months of ibrutinib treatment. Receptor source: a human donor with chronic lymphocytic leukemia.

The chain carries TRBV28 and TRBJ2-3, with D maybe TRBD1 (7 bases). Trimming removed 4 bases from V and 1 base from J, with 12 bases in between. CDR1 and CDR2 from the germline V gene are MDHEN and SYDVKM. CDR3 length: 15 residues. This CDR3 reads CASSSQGGGTDTQYF. CDR3 nucleotides: TGTGCCAGCAGTTCCCAGGGGGGAGGCACAGATACGCAGTATTTT.

This chain connects TRBV5-4 to TRBJ2-3; TRBD2 is a possible D gene (5 bases). This CDR3 is 15 amino acids long. V was cut by 3 bases and J by 2 bases, with 13 bases left in between. CDR1 is SGHNT, CDR2 YYREEE, per germline (reference sequence). The DNA of the CDR3 is TGTGCCAGCAGCTCCCCGGCTAGCCCCACAGATACGCAGTATTTT. This gives the protein CASSSPASPTDTQYF. The entire variable domain, with the rest obtained from reference TRBV5-4 and TRBJ2-3, is as follows: ETGVTQSPTHLIKTRGQQVTLRCSSQSGHNTVSWYQQALGQGPQFIFQYYREEENGRGNFPPRFSGLQFPNYSSELNVNALELDDSALYLCASSSPASPTDTQYFGPGTRLTVL.

This chain connects TRBV9 to TRBJ2-3, with D possibly being TRBD1 or TRBD2 (7 bases each). In germline, CDR1 is SGDLS, CDR2 YYNGEE. This CDR3 is 18 amino acids long. The germline V and J ends were trimmed by 2 bases and 8 bases, with 27 bases remaining between them. For the CDR3, the DNA is TGTGCCAGCAGCGTGGCCATTGCCCGGGGACCAGGGGGGGCTACGCAGTATTTT. As protein: CASSVAIARGPGGATQYF.

The chain links TRBV10-3 to TRBJ2-7; D possibly corresponds to TRBD1 (5 bases). This CDR3 is 13 amino acids long. Trimming pared 9 bases from V and 7 bases from J, leaving 19 bases between. CDR1 is ENHRY and CDR2 is SYGVKD in the germline V gene. The CDR3 sequence is CAMAGFGEREQYF. CDR3 DNA: TGTGCCATGGCAGGGTTCGGTGAAAGGGAGCAGTACTTC.

This chain uses TRBV5-1 with TRBJ2-2, with 10 bases identical to TRBD2. V was pared by 3 bases and J by 3 bases, with 5 bases of the junction left unmatched. From germline, CDR1 is SGHRS and CDR2 YFSETQ. The CDR3 extends over 16 amino acids. The CDR3 region is CASSSGLAAYTGELFF. The CDR3 bases are TGCGCCAGCAGCTCCGGACTAGCGGCCTACACCGGGGAGCTGTTTTTT.

The rearrangement joins TRBV29-1 to TRBJ2-3; 8 positions agree with TRBD1. Germline V lookup: CDR1 SQVTM, CDR2 ANQGSEA. The V and J ends lost 5 bases and 4 bases, in that order; junction bases with no gene match: 8. There are 14 residues in the CDR3. CDR3 region: CSVSQGAVSDTQYF. In nucleotides, the CDR3 is TGCAGCGTTAGTCAGGGGGCTGTGTCAGATACGCAGTATTTT.

V gene TRBV7-8 combines with J gene TRBJ2-7, with 10 bases identical to TRBD2. The germline V gene encodes CDR1 SGHVS and CDR2 FQNEAQ. CDR3 length equals 15 residues. The J segment lost 5 bases and the V segment lost 6 bases, leaving 10 bases of the junction unmatched. CDR3: CASRRLAGVGHEQYF. CDR3 sequence (DNA): TGTGCCAGCAGAAGGCTAGCGGGAGTTGGTCACGAGCAGTACTTC.

The CDR3 loop is CASPGTEGDTQYF. CDR3 DNA: TGTGCCTCCCCCGGGACCGAGGGGGATACGCAGTATTTT. This chain links TRBV30 with TRBJ2-3, with D perhaps assigned TRBD1 or TRBD2 (5 bases each). The CDR3 extends over 13 amino acids. The V gene lost 7 bases and the J gene lost 6 bases, with 17 bases spanning the gap. Germline CDR1 and CDR2: GTSNPN and SVGIG (reference sequence).

The chain joins TRBV18 to TRBJ2-3; no reliable D call. Germline V gene data show CDR1 as KGHSH and CDR2 as LQKENI. The CDR3 contains 14 residues. V lost 3 bases and J 1 base, leaving 8 bases between the germline ends. CDR3 nucleotide sequence: TGTGCCAGCTCACCCCCGATGGGCACAGATACGCAGTATTTT. Protein product: CASSPPMGTDTQYF.

The sample holds a few counts of this clone. This CDR3 reads CASSARTGRVTYGYTF. CDR3 DNA: TGTGCCAGTAGTGCAAGGACAGGAAGAGTGACCTATGGCTACACCTTC. V and J are TRBV19 and TRBJ1-2; 7 nucleotides line up with TRBD1. Looked up from germline, CDR1 is LNHDA and CDR2 is SQIVND (reference sequence). Germline trimming cut 5 bases from V and 4 bases from J; bases unmatched to any gene: 13. The CDR3 has 16 residues.